The 11 T cell receptor beta chains in this list originate from one sample, sequenced in a study of vaccination and CD4 T cells after COVID-19. The Oncomine TCR Beta short-read assay sequenced DNA from cultured CD4+ T cells. TCRdb reprocessed the PCR reads with MiXCR, giving one entry per CDR3 protein. Of fewer than 15,000 distinct CDR3 sequences listed, approximately 81% are singletons. Documented treatment: roughly 10-day PBMC culture with coronavirus spike peptide pools or control peptides (ViraFEST assay). Which antigens these TCRs recognize remains unknown. The specimen was CD4+ T cells from blood, cultured in vitro, collected after SARS-CoV-2 vaccination. The receptor source for this set is a human donor who received a COVID-19 vaccine.

The J gene is TRBJ1-1, the V gene TRBV20-1; 10 bases match TRBD1. Losses at the gene ends were 6 bases for V and 3 bases for J; bases not matched to a gene: 4. This CDR3 comprises 13 residues. Per the germline V gene, CDR1 is DFQATT and CDR2 is SNEGSKA (reference sequence). The CDR3 sequence: CSARQGADTEAFF. In nucleotides, the CDR3 is TGCAGTGCCAGACAGGGGGCCGACACTGAAGCTTTCTTT.

This chain uses TRBV7-3 with TRBJ2-3; D remains ambiguous. Germline CDR1 is SGHTA and CDR2 is FQGTGA. V was cut by 0 bases and J by 4 bases, with 20 bases left in between. The CDR3 runs 18 residues. The CDR3 is CASSLTWSAQTAADTQYF. CDR3 DNA sequence: TGTGCCAGCAGCTTAACTTGGTCAGCCCAAACGGCGGCAGATACGCAGTATTTT.

The rearrangement uses TRBV20-1 and TRBJ1-1; 10 bases are a match to TRBD1. Germline V gives CDR1 DFQATT, CDR2 SNEGSKA (reference sequence). The CDR3 runs to 14 residues. J lost 4 bases, V lost 3 bases, and 5 bases had no gene match. The CDR3, as DNA: TGCAGTGCTAGTTTAGGACAGGGGGGCACTGAAGCTTTCTTT. This gives the protein CSASLGQGGTEAFF.

The rearrangement joins TRBV19 to TRBJ2-6; possible D gene TRBD2, 6 bases. Trimming removed 5 bases at V and 1 base at J, with 12 bases between. This CDR3 has 16 amino acids. Germline CDR1 LNHDA, CDR2 SQIVND (reference sequence). CDR3 residues: CASSAGGGSGANVLTF. CDR3 coding DNA: TGTGCCAGTAGTGCCGGTGGGGGGTCTGGGGCCAACGTCCTGACTTTC.

This clonotype was detected only once. J is TRBJ2-5 and V is TRBV20-1, with 10 bases fitting TRBD1. The CDR3 runs 15 residues. The V and J ends lost 2 bases and 3 bases, in that order; junction bases with no gene match: 6. CDR1 DFQATT and CDR2 SNEGSKA come from the germline V gene (reference sequence). CDR3 protein: CSARNPGTGEETQYF. The CDR3 bases are TGCAGTGCTAGAAATCCCGGGACAGGGGAAGAGACCCAGTACTTC.

The chain recombines TRBV4-1 with TRBJ1-4, with D perhaps matching TRBD1 (5 bases). The CDR3 runs 15 residues. Germline-derived CDR1 and CDR2 are MGHRA and YSYEKL. With 6 bases removed from V and 7 bases from J, the gap between germline ends came to 18 bases. CDR3 in DNA: TGCGCCAGCAGTTTGAATCCGGGGCTGAGTGAAAAACTGTTTTTT. Residues: CASSLNPGLSEKLFF.

This clonotype was found a few times. CDR3 nucleotide sequence: TGTGCCAGCAGGAGGGACAGGGGAAGCAATCAGCCCCAGCATTTT. Its protein is CASRRDRGSNQPQHF. The chain employs TRBV2 and TRBJ1-5, with 10 bases lining up with TRBD1. Per germline, CDR1 SNHLY and CDR2 FYNNEI. Trimming cost V 6 bases and J 1 base; bases outside gene matches: 3. The CDR3 totals 15 residues.

The J gene is TRBJ1-2, the V gene TRBV20-1; 7 positions agree with TRBD1. This CDR3 is 13 amino acids long. Germline assignment: CDR1 DFQATT and CDR2 SNEGSKA (reference sequence). With V trimmed by 1 base and J by 3 bases, 2 bases remained unmatched. DNA for the CDR3: TGCAGTGCTAGAGGGACAGGCGACTATGGCTACACCTTC. Protein: CSARGTGDYGYTF.

This rearrangement joins TRBV24-1 to TRBJ2-5; 9 bases are shared with TRBD1. CDR3 size: 16 residues. Trimming took 0 bases from V and 2 from J; bases not matched to a gene: 3. Germline V CDR1 and CDR2: KGHDR, SFDVKD. CDR3 sequence (DNA): TGTGCCACCAGTGATTTGCAGGGGACAGGGCAAGAGACCCAGTACTTC. The encoded protein is CATSDLQGTGQETQYF.

This chain joins TRBV7-8 and TRBJ1-2; D is possibly TRBD1 (6 bases). CDR1 SGHVS and CDR2 FQNEAQ come from the germline V gene. Trimming took off 5 bases at V and 5 bases at J, with 9 bases between the two ends. The CDR3 loop spans 12 amino acids. This chain's CDR3 is CASSQGWYGYTF. The CDR3 DNA reads as TGTGCCAGCAGCCAGGGGTGGTATGGCTACACCTTC.

This chain connects TRBV2 to TRBJ1-4; D is possibly TRBD1 (6 bases). In germline, CDR1 is SNHLY, CDR2 FYNNEI. This CDR3 has 13 residues. V lost 7 bases, J lost 8 bases, and 14 bases lay in between. The CDR3 nucleotides read TGTGCCAGCATGGGGGCCCGGCTAGAAAAACTGTTTTTT. Translation: CASMGARLEKLFF. Full variable domain (rest looked up from reference TRBV2 and TRBJ1-4): EPEVTQTPSHQVTQMGQEVILRCVPISNHLYFYWYRQILGQKVEFLVSFYNNEISEKSEIFDDQFSVERPDGSNFTLKIRSTKLEDSAMYFCASMGARLEKLFFGSGTQLSVL.